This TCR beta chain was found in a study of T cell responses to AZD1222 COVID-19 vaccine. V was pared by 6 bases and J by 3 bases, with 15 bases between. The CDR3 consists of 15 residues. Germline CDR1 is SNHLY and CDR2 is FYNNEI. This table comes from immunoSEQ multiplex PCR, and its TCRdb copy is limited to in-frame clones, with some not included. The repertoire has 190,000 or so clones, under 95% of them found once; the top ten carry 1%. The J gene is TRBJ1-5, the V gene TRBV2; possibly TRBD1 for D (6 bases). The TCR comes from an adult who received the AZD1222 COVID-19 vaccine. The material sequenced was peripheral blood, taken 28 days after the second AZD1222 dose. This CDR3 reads CASSLDRLNNQPQHF. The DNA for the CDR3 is TGTGCCAGCAGCCTTGACAGGTTAAACAATCAGCCCCAGCATTTT.